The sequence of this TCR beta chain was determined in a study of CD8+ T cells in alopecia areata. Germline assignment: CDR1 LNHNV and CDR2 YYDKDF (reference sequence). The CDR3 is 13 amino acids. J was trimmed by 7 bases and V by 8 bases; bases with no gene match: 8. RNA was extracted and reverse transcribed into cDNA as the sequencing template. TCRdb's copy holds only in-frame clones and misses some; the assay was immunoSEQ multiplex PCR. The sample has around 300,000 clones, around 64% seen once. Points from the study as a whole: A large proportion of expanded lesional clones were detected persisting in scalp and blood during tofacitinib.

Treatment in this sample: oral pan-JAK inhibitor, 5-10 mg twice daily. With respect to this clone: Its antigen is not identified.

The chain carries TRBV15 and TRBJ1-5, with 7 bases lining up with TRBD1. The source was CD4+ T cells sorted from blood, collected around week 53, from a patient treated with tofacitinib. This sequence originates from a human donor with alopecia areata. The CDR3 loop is CATRRQGGQPQHF. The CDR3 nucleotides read TGTGCCACCCGAAGACAGGGAGGACAGCCCCAGCATTTT.